The rows below give T cell receptor beta chains drawn from one sample of a study of cytomegalovirus exposure and HLA in healthy donors. Libraries were prepared by immunoSEQ multiplex PCR; TCRdb keeps only in-frame clonotypes and omits some of them. Seen here are tens of thousands of clones, roughly 81% observed once, and the top ten hold roughly 10%. The sequenced material came from PBMCs. The source of these receptors is a human donor in good health. The CDR3 runs from the conserved cysteine through the conserved F or W. The order of the fields is D gene, clone size, J gene, V gene, CDR3 DNA, CDR3 protein. A D gene is named only where the DNA matches it firmly. Size is stated for part of the rows, as once, few or many counts, or as a class when the clone is expanded.

D: TRBD1; size: .; J: TRBJ2-7; V: TRBV7-9; DNA: TGTGCCAGCAGCATTGGGACAGACACCTACGAGCAGTACTTC; CDR3: CASSIGTDTYEQYF
D: TRBD2; size: few; J: TRBJ2-1; V: TRBV19; DNA: TGTGCCAGTACAAAAACGAAGGGACTAGCGGCCTACAATGAGCAGTTCTTC; CDR3: CASTKTKGLAAYNEQFF
D: .; size: .; J: TRBJ2-2; V: TRBV6-1; DNA: TGTGCCAGCAGTGAAACCCGGACCGGGGAGCTGTTTTTT; CDR3: CASSETRTGELFF
D: TRBD1; size: .; J: TRBJ1-1; V: TRBV9; DNA: TGTGCCAGCAGCGTAGGGCAGGGCGGGACAGGGAACACTGAAGCTTTCTTT; CDR3: CASSVGQGGTGNTEAFF
D: .; size: .; J: TRBJ2-2; V: TRBV11-3; DNA: TGTGCCAGCAGCTTAGGACTATCGACGGACACCGGGGAGCTGTTTTTT; CDR3: CASSLGLSTDTGELFF
D: .; size: .; J: TRBJ2-7; V: TRBV7-2; DNA: TGTGCCAGCAGCGTAGGACTCTACGAGCAGTACTTC; CDR3: CASSVGLYEQYF
D: TRBD1; size: few; J: TRBJ1-1; V: TRBV10-3; DNA: TGTGCCATCAGTGAAGGACAGGTCAGCACTGAAGCTTTCTTT; CDR3: CAISEGQVSTEAFF
D: .; size: .; J: TRBJ2-4; V: TRBV11-2; DNA: TGTGCCAGCAGCTCCGCGGGGGCCAAAAACATTCAGTACTTC; CDR3: CASSSAGAKNIQYF
D: .; size: .; J: TRBJ1-3; V: TRBV5-4; DNA: TGTGCCAGCAGCCGCTCGGGTGACCCTGGAAACACCATATATTTT; CDR3: CASSRSGDPGNTIYF
D: .; size: .; J: TRBJ2-1; V: TRBV4-1; DNA: TGCGCCAGCAGCTATTACAATGAGCAGTTCTTC; CDR3: CASSYYNEQFF